Given below is one T cell receptor beta chain in context. Its target is unknown. The data belong to a study of T-cell reconstitution after alpha-beta-depleted transplantation in children. The trim removed 0 bases at V and 4 bases at J, leaving 8 bases unmatched. This CDR3 has 16 residues. Unique molecular identifiers featured in how the TCRbeta library was prepared. TCRdb recomputed calls from the PCR reads with MiXCR, one row per CDR3 protein. The repertoire holds over 100,000 distinct CDR3 sequences, with 10% as singletons. Overall study findings and caveats: A year had passed since transplant, and T-cell counts and diversity by then came mostly from newly produced T cells.

The source is a boy aged 2 to 9 with acute lymphoblastic leukemia, due to receive a stem cell transplant. The chain is built from TRBV12-3 or TRBV12-4 and TRBJ2-7; 8 bases align to TRBD2. The sequences come from PBMCs, collected before TCRalphabeta/CD19-depleted stem cell transplant. CDR3 sequence reads: CASSLALGLGRYEQYF. The CDR3 DNA reads TGTGCCAGCAGTTTAGCGCTGGGACTAGGAAGGTACGAGCAGTACTTC.